The 3 T cell receptor beta chains in this list originate from one sample, sequenced in a study of cytomegalovirus exposure and HLA in healthy donors. PCR amplification relied on 60 Vbeta primers (plus 13 Jbeta primers). Libraries were prepared by immunoSEQ multiplex PCR; TCRdb keeps only in-frame clonotypes and omits some of them. This table holds some 120,000 clones, about two thirds found once. Specimen: PBMCs. All receptors come from a woman aged 40 to 50 in good health and CMV-seropositive.

The gene calls are TRBV11-3 and TRBJ1-1; TRBD1 matches 8 bases. The junction had 6 bases not matched to a gene; V was cut back by 1 base and J by 11 bases. Per germline, CDR1 SGHNT and CDR2 YENEEA. The CDR3 runs 13 residues. DNA of the CDR3: TGTGCCAGCAGCTTAGGGCAGGGGGCTGCCGCTTTCTTT. It codes for CASSLGQGAAAFF.

This clone has only a few counts. The rearrangement links TRBV6-5 to TRBJ2-1, with 11 bases matching TRBD2. The CDR3 is 15 residues long. The germline gives CDR1 MNHEY, CDR2 SVGAGI. V trimming: 6 bases; J trimming: 4 bases; junction bases outside the gene matches: 5. The CDR3 DNA follows: TGTGCCAGCAGACTAGCGGGGGACGGATACAATGAGCAGTTCTTC. Translated, it gives CASRLAGDGYNEQFF.

The chain has TRBV6-5 and TRBJ2-7; tentative D call: TRBD2 (6 bases). Germline loops: CDR1 MNHEY, CDR2 SVGAGI. CDR3 length equals 11 residues. The V and J ends lost 7 bases and 4 bases respectively, with 8 bases between them. CDR3 sequence (DNA): TGTGCCAGCACGGAGGGGTACGAGCAGTACTTC. Translating it yields CASTEGYEQYF.